Listed below are T cell receptor beta chains from one sample, sequenced in a study of OX40 agonist ivuxolimab in advanced cancers. Libraries were prepared by immunoSEQ multiplex PCR; TCRdb keeps only in-frame clonotypes and omits some of them. The sample has more than 60,000 clones; about 85% are singletons. Sequencing was performed on CD4+ or CD8+ T cells sorted from blood, taken in a trial of the OX40 agonist ivuxolimab. These receptors were collected from an adult with an advanced solid tumor such as melanoma, head and neck, liver or kidney cancer. Each CDR3 is given with its conserved first and last residue. The order of the fields is V gene, clone size, D gene, J gene, CDR3 protein, CDR3 DNA. D genes are given only for firm matches. Size is stated for part of the rows, as once, few or many counts, or as a class when the clone is expanded.

TRBV28	NA	NA	TRBJ1-1	CASRSTGTMTFF	TGTGCCAGCAGGAGTACCGGGACAATGACTTTCTTT
TRBV25-1	NA	NA	TRBJ1-6	CASSLGGWGSPLHF	TGTGCCAGCAGTTTGGGGGGGTGGGGTTCACCCCTCCACTTT
TRBV5-4	NA	NA	TRBJ2-7	CASSPQGSPTEQYF	TGTGCCAGCAGCCCCCAGGGCTCGCCGACCGAGCAGTACTTC
TRBV7-9	NA	TRBD1	TRBJ1-1	CASSLVSRGLTEAFF	TGTGCCAGCAGCTTAGTAAGCAGGGGGCTCACTGAAGCTTTCTTT
TRBV6-1	NA	NA	TRBJ2-7	CASSEGLGQGRYEQYF	TGTGCCAGCAGTGAAGGTCTCGGGCAGGGTAGGTACGAGCAGTACTTC
TRBV4-1	NA	NA	TRBJ1-2	CASSQDVGRSYGYTF	TGCGCCAGCAGCCAAGATGTAGGGCGGAGCTATGGCTACACCTTC
TRBV9	once	NA	TRBJ1-5	CASSAGTPNSNQPQHF	TGTGCCAGCAGCGCCGGGACACCGAATAGCAATCAGCCCCAGCATTTT
TRBV4-1	NA	NA	TRBJ2-7	CASSHPAALNPYEQYF	TGCGCCAGCAGCCACCCCGCGGCCTTGAACCCCTACGAGCAGTACTTC
TRBV29-1	NA	NA	TRBJ1-2	CSVEGGGLWGYTF	TGCAGCGTTGAAGGCGGGGGACTCTGGGGCTACACCTTC
TRBV18	few	NA	TRBJ2-1	CASSPPVYNEQFF	TGTGCCAGCTCACCACCTGTCTACAATGAGCAGTTCTTC
TRBV18	NA	TRBD1	TRBJ2-5	CASSPRGTGVEETQYF	TGTGCCAGCTCACCACGAGGGACAGGAGTTGAAGAGACCCAGTACTTC
TRBV6-1	NA	NA	TRBJ1-1	CASSRQGTEAFF	TGTGCCAGCAGCCGCCAGGGCACTGAAGCTTTCTTT
TRBV5-6	NA	NA	TRBJ2-7	CASSETGAPYEQYF	TGTGCCAGCAGCGAGACCGGGGCCCCCTACGAGCAGTACTTC
TRBV6-1	once	TRBD1	TRBJ1-2	CASSTTQGGYGYTF	TGTGCCAGCAGTACCACACAGGGGGGCTATGGCTACACCTTC
TRBV7-9	few	NA	TRBJ1-1	CASSLPLGNTEAFF	TGTGCCAGCAGTCTACCTCTCGGGAACACTGAAGCTTTCTTT
TRBV28	NA	NA	TRBJ1-1	CASSSPATEEAFF	TGTGCCAGCAGTTCGCCGGCGACAGAAGAAGCTTTCTTT
TRBV4-1	medium-sized	TRBD1	TRBJ1-1	CASSQSGTANTEAFF	TGCGCCAGCAGCCAGTCCGGGACAGCGAACACTGAAGCTTTCTTT
TRBV4-1	NA	NA	TRBJ1-5	CASSQDSPGQPQHF	TGCGCCAGCAGCCAAGATAGCCCAGGGCAGCCCCAGCATTTT
TRBV2	NA	NA	TRBJ1-5	CASSEEGGRNQPQHF	TGTGCCAGCAGTGAAGAGGGGGGACGCAATCAGCCCCAGCATTTT
TRBV7-9	NA	NA	TRBJ2-1	CASSLNTYNEQFF	TGTGCCAGCAGCTTAAATACATACAATGAGCAGTTCTTC
TRBV5-8	NA	NA	TRBJ1-5	CASSHPRSGFNQPQHF	TGTGCCAGCAGCCATCCCCGGTCGGGTTTCAATCAGCCCCAGCATTTT
TRBV28	NA	NA	TRBJ1-2	CASRASGAILRGYTF	TGTGCCAGCAGGGCTTCGGGAGCTATTTTGAGGGGCTACACCTTC
TRBV27	NA	TRBD1	TRBJ1-2	CASSLSQGQGANYGYTF	TGTGCCAGCAGTTTATCCCAGGGACAGGGGGCAAACTATGGCTACACCTTC
TRBV7-2	few	NA	TRBJ2-7	CASSRAGYEQYF	TGTGCCAGCAGCAGAGCAGGCTACGAGCAGTACTTC
TRBV30	few	NA	TRBJ1-1	CAWSEMRNTEAFF	TGTGCCTGGAGTGAGATGCGGAACACTGAAGCTTTCTTT
TRBV9	once	NA	TRBJ2-4	CASSGGSDGIQYF	TGTGCCAGCAGCGGCGGATCGGACGGCATTCAGTACTTC
TRBV5-1	NA	NA	TRBJ1-3	CASSLADGNTIYF	TGCGCCAGCAGCTTGGCGGATGGAAACACCATATATTTT
TRBV27	once	TRBD1	TRBJ1-5	CASSSDRAGNQPQHF	TGTGCCAGCAGTTCGGACAGGGCGGGCAATCAGCCCCAGCATTTT